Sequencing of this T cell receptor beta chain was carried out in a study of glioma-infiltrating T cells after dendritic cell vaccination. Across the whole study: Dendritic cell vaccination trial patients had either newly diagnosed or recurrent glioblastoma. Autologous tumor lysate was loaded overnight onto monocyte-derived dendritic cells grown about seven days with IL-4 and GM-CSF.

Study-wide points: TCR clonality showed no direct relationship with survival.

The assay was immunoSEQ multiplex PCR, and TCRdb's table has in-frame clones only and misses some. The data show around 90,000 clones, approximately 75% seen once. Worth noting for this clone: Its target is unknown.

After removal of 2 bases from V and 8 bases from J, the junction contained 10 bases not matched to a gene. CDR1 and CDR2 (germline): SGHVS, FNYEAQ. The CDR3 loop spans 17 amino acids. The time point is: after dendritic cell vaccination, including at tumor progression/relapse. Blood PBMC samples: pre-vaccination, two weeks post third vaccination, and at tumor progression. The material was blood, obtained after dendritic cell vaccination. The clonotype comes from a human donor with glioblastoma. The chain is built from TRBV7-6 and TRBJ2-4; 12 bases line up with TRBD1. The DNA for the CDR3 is TGTGCCAGCAGCTTAATCCCGGGGACAGGGGGCTTAGACATTCAGTACTTC. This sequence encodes CASSLIPGTGGLDIQYF.